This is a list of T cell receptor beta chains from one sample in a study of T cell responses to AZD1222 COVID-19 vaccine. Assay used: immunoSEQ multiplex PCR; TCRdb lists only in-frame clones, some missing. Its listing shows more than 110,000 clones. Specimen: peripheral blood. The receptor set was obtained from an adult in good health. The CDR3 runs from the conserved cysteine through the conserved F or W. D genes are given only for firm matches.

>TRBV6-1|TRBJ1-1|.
CASSESLNYLMNTEAFF
TGTGCCAGCAGTGAATCTCTGAATTACCTTATGAACACTGAAGCTTTCTTT
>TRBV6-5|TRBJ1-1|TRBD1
CASSRQGASSTEAFF
TGTGCCAGCAGCAGACAGGGGGCAAGTTCGACTGAAGCTTTCTTT
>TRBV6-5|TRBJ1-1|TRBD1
CASSYSRTGLKAFF
TGTGCCAGCAGTTATTCCCGGACAGGGTTAAAAGCTTTCTTT
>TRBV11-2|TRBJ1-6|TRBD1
CASSSIRTGGSPLHF
TGTGCCAGCAGCTCTATACGGACAGGTGGTTCACCCCTCCACTTT
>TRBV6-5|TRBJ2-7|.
CASSYSIPPYEQYF
TGTGCCAGCAGTTACTCGATTCCCCCGTACGAGCAGTACTTC
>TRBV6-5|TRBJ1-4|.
CASGRRGNEKLFF
TGTGCCAGCGGGAGACGGGGGAATGAAAAACTGTTTTTT
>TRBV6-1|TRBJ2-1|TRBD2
CASSDAGLATHEQFF
TGTGCCAGCAGTGACGCAGGACTAGCGACTCATGAGCAGTTCTTC
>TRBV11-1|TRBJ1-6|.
CASSLGPLTNSPLHF
TGTGCCAGCAGCTTAGGGCCGCTCACCAATTCACCCCTCCACTTT
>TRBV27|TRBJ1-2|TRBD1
CASSSWTGMDYGYTF
TGTGCCAGCAGTTCCTGGACAGGGATGGACTATGGCTACACCTTC
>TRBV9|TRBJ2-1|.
CASSVTTGLSYNEQFF
TGTGCCAGCAGCGTAACCACAGGCCTCTCCTACAATGAGCAGTTCTTC
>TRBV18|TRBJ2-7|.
CASSPNRIDEQYF
TGTGCCAGCTCACCAAACAGGATAGACGAGCAGTACTTC
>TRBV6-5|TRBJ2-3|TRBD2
CASSPRGAYTDTQYF
TGTGCCAGCAGCCCGCGGGGGGCTTACACAGATACGCAGTATTTT
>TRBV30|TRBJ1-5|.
CAWTREGNNRPQHF
TGTGCCTGGACCAGAGAGGGAAATAATCGGCCCCAGCATTTT
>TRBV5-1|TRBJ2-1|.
CASSLGGGVRNEQFF
TGCGCCAGCAGCTTGGGTGGCGGGGTACGCAATGAGCAGTTCTTC
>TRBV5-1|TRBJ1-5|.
CASSLDPGDVQPQHF
TGCGCCAGCAGCTTGGATCCAGGTGACGTTCAGCCCCAGCATTTT
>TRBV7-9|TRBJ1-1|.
CASSLGLVRENTEAFF
TGTGCCAGCAGCTTAGGGCTCGTCAGAGAGAACACTGAAGCTTTCTTT
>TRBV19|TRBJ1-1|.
CASIKGTMLEAFF
TGTGCCAGTATTAAGGGGACGATGCTGGAAGCTTTCTTT
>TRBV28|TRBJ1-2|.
CASSQGGAGYGYTF
TGTGCCAGCTCCCAGGGAGGGGCAGGCTATGGCTACACCTTC
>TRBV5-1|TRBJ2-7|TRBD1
CASSPSGGWYEQYF
TGCGCCAGCAGCCCGTCAGGGGGTTGGTACGAGCAGTACTTC
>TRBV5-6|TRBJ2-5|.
CASSLGGPPETQYF
TGTGCCAGCAGCTTGGGGGGACCCCCCGAGACCCAGTACTTC
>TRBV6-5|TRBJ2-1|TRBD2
CASSYSGTSGGYEQFF
TGTGCCAGCAGTTACTCCGGGACTAGCGGGGGGTATGAGCAGTTCTTC
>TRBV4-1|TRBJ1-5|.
CASSPIGQPQHF
TGCGCCAGCAGCCCCATCGGGCAGCCCCAGCATTTT
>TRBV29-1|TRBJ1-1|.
CSVCLLGSTEAFF
TGCAGCGTTTGCCTCCTCGGGAGCACTGAAGCTTTCTTT
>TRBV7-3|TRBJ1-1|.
CASSLQGSSTEAFF
TGTGCCAGCAGCTTACAGGGGAGTAGCACTGAAGCTTTCTTT
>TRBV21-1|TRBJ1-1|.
CASSKRGQRNTEAFF
TGTGCCAGCAGCAAGCGGGGACAACGGAACACTGAAGCTTTCTTT
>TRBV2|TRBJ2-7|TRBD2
CASTSLGGYEQYF
TGTGCCAGCACCTCCCTCGGGGGGTACGAGCAGTACTTC
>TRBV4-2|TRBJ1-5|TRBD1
CASSHPGTGGRGNQPQHF
TGTGCCAGCAGCCACCCCGGGACAGGGGGCCGGGGCAATCAGCCCCAGCATTTT
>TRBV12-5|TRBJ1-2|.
CASGLARAGYGYTF
TGTGCTAGTGGTTTGGCCCGGGCAGGGTATGGCTACACCTTC
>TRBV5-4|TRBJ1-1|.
CASSSQGGTEAFF
TGTGCCAGCAGCTCGCAGGGCGGCACTGAAGCTTTCTTT
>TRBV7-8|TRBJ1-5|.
CASSYPPGQISNQPQHF
TGTGCCAGCAGCTACCCGCCAGGACAGATTAGCAATCAGCCCCAGCATTTT
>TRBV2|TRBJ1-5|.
CASSELGQQSNQPQHF
TGTGCCAGCAGTGAACTAGGACAGCAGAGCAATCAGCCCCAGCATTTT
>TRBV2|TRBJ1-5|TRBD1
CASNRGSNQPQHF
TGTGCCAGCAACAGGGGTAGCAATCAGCCCCAGCATTTT
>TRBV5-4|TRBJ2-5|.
CASSPRASYQETQYF
TGTGCCAGCAGCCCCCGGGCATCGTACCAAGAGACCCAGTACTTC
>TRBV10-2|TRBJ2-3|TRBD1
CASSDAGTGYTDTQYF
TGCGCCAGCAGTGACGCCGGGACAGGGTACACAGATACGCAGTATTTT
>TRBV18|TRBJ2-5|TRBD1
CASSSGTGYQETQYF
TGTGCCAGCTCATCCGGGACAGGGTACCAAGAGACCCAGTACTTC
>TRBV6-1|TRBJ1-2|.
CASSEFTNYGYTF
TGTGCCAGCAGTGAATTTACTAACTATGGCTACACCTTC
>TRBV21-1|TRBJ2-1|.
CASSKVGHGPTDEQFF
TGTGCCAGCAGCAAAGTCGGGCACGGGCCTACGGATGAGCAGTTCTTC
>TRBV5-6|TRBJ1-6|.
CASSVAGPYNSPLHF
TGTGCCAGCAGCGTGGCAGGGCCCTATAATTCACCCCTCCACTTT
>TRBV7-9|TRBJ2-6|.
CASSLGITGANVLTF
TGTGCCAGCAGCTTGGGAATCACTGGGGCCAACGTCCTGACTTTC
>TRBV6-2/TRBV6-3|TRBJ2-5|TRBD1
CASSYRTGGRVETQYF
TGTGCCAGCAGTTATCGAACAGGGGGCAGGGTAGAGACCCAGTACTTC
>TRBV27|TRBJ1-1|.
CASSLRTANTEAFF
TGTGCCAGCAGTTTAAGGACAGCCAACACTGAAGCTTTCTTT
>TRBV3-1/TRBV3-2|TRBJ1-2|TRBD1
CASSQDPVRDRGRMGYGYTF
TGTGCCAGCAGCCAAGATCCGGTAAGGGACAGGGGGCGCATGGGCTATGGCTACACCTTC
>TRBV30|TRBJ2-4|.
CAWSALAPWGTKNIQYF
TGTGCCTGGAGTGCCCTGGCTCCTTGGGGGACAAAAAACATTCAGTACTTC
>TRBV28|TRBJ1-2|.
CANNGGVSNYGYTF
TGTGCCAACAACGGGGGGGTTTCTAACTATGGCTACACCTTC
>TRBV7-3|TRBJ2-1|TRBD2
CASSPGLAGSEQFF
TGTGCCAGCAGCCCGGGACTAGCGGGTAGTGAGCAGTTCTTC
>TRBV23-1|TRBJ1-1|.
CASSQSYRASLENTEAFF
TGCGCCAGCAGTCAATCTTATAGGGCCTCATTGGAGAACACTGAAGCTTTCTTT
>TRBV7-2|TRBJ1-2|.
CASSLVTAYGYTF
TGTGCCAGCAGCTTAGTTACAGCCTATGGCTACACCTTC
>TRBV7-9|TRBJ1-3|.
CASSSWTAGNTIYF
TGTGCCAGCAGCTCATGGACGGCTGGAAACACCATATATTTT
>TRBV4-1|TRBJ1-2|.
CASSQDRAEAGDVYGYTF
TGCGCCAGCAGCCAAGATAGAGCGGAGGCAGGGGATGTCTATGGCTACACCTTC
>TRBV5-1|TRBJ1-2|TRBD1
CASSSVGTGALYGYTF
TGCGCCAGCAGCTCGGTTGGGACAGGGGCTCTATATGGCTACACCTTC
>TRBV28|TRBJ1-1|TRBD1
CASSRETGLNTEAFF
TGTGCCAGCAGTAGAGAGACAGGGTTGAACACTGAAGCTTTCTTT
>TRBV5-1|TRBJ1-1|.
CASSLAEGGATAFF
TGCGCCAGCAGCTTGGCGGAGGGGGGGGCAACAGCTTTCTTT
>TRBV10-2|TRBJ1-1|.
CASSEPAVDTEAFF
TGCGCCAGCAGTGAGCCGGCGGTGGACACTGAAGCTTTCTTT
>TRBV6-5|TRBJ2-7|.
CASRDSVMGSYEQYF
TGTGCCAGCAGGGACAGTGTCATGGGTTCCTACGAGCAGTACTTC
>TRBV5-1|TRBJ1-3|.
CASSLAQHSGNTIYF
TGCGCCAGCAGCTTGGCACAGCACTCTGGAAACACCATATATTTT